These 14 T cell receptor beta chains originate from one sample sequenced in a study of neurological immune-mediated disorders. The time point denotes: longitudinal time-point 1 (baseline). A single record per CDR3 protein comes from TCRdb applying MiXCR to the 5' RACE reads. The sample consists of around 60,000 distinct CDR3 sequences, around 11% of them appearing once. The specimen was PBMCs. Source of these receptors: a male donor with HTLV-1-associated myelopathy (HAM/TSP).

The rearrangement uses TRBV5-1 and TRBJ2-1; no reliable D call. This CDR3 region has 16 residues. V dropped 6 bases and J dropped 3 bases, with 19 bases sitting between them. Germline CDR1 is SGHRS and CDR2 is YFSETQ. The CDR3 loop is CASTPTRHIFYNEQFF. The CDR3 DNA sequence: TGCGCCAGCACTCCGACACGGCACATCTTCTACAATGAGCAGTTCTTC.

This clonotype was recorded at least ten times. V is TRBV5-1 and J is TRBJ2-3; 12 nucleotides agree with TRBD2. The CDR3 is made up of 18 amino acids. V shed 0 bases, J shed 2 bases, and the junction held 7 bases outside the gene matches. The germline V gene has CDR1 SGHRS and CDR2 YFSETQ. The CDR3 spells CASSLALTSGGPTDTQYF. The CDR3 nucleotides read TGCGCCAGCAGCTTGGCCCTGACTAGCGGGGGCCCCACAGATACGCAGTATTTT. The entire variable domain, with the rest obtained from reference TRBV5-1 and TRBJ2-3, is as follows: KAGVTQTPRYLIKTRGQQVTLSCSPISGHRSVSWYQQTPGQGLQFLFEYFSETQRNKGNFPGRFSGRQFSNSRSEMNVSTLELGDSALYLCASSLALTSGGPTDTQYFGPGTRLTVL.

The table lists this clonotype with many counts. The CDR3 DNA follows: TGTGCCAGCACCCGCGGGACTGAAGCTTTCTTT. The encoded protein is CASTRGTEAFF. This chain joins TRBV6-5 and TRBJ1-1, with D unclear. Germline values: CDR1 MNHEY, CDR2 SVGAGI. The CDR3 totals 11 residues. The V end lost 7 bases, the J end lost 5 bases, and 8 bases lay between the germline ends.

This clonotype was recorded at least ten times. The CDR3 DNA reads TGCGCCAGCAGCTTGGTCGGGACAGGGGTGGACGAGCAGTACTTC. Protein sequence: CASSLVGTGVDEQYF. V gene TRBV5-1 combines with J gene TRBJ2-7, with TRBD1 matching 10 bases. The CDR3 runs 15 residues. The V gene's germline CDR1 is SGHRS and CDR2 YFSETQ. The ends lost 0 bases at V and 5 bases at J; junction bases unmatched: 5.

This clonotype was seen at least ten times. The chain employs TRBV3-1 and TRBJ1-1; D gene unclear. The CDR3 totals 14 residues. The germline gives CDR1 LGHDT, CDR2 YNNKEL (reference sequence). The V and J ends lost 0 bases and 1 base respectively, with 6 bases between them. The CDR3 DNA is TGTGCCAGCAGCCAAGATGGATGGAACACTGAAGCTTTCTTT. Its translation: CASSQDGWNTEAFF.

This clonotype has a count of ten or more. The chain recombines TRBV20-1 with TRBJ1-1; a possible D gene is TRBD1 (5 bases). V was trimmed by 0 bases and J by 1 base, leaving 9 bases between them. This CDR3 has 14 amino acids. CDR1 is DFQATT, CDR2 SNEGSKA, per germline (reference sequence). CDR3 sequence (DNA): TGCAGTGCTAGAGATCAGGGAGGGAACACTGAAGCTTTCTTT. Its protein is CSARDQGGNTEAFF.

Sample share makes this clonotype large. The rearrangement joins TRBV5-1 to TRBJ2-5; 9 nucleotides agree with TRBD2. The V gene's germline CDR1 is SGHRS and CDR2 YFSETQ. The CDR3 is 14 amino acids. Trimming took 4 bases from V and 4 from J; bases not matched to a gene: 5. CDR3 protein: CASSLAGQGETQYF. CDR3 DNA: TGCGCCAGCAGCCTAGCGGGGCAGGGAGAGACCCAGTACTTC.

This clonotype was observed many times. The gene calls are TRBV20-1 and TRBJ1-1, with no clear D. The CDR3 consists of 12 residues. Looked up from germline, CDR1 is DFQATT and CDR2 is SNEGSKA (reference sequence). The V and J ends lost 4 bases and 4 bases respectively, with 10 bases between them. The CDR3 spells CSAKMTSTEAFF. The CDR3, as DNA: TGCAGTGCTAAGATGACGAGCACTGAAGCTTTCTTT.

This clonotype was counted at least ten times. V is TRBV20-1 and J is TRBJ1-3; TRBD1 might be the D (6 bases). This CDR3 has 16 residues. V was clipped by 6 bases and J by 0 bases, with 18 bases between them. Germline V lookup: CDR1 DFQATT, CDR2 SNEGSKA (reference sequence). The CDR3 loop is CSASPAGEVSGNTIYF. CDR3 DNA sequence: TGCAGTGCCTCTCCGGCAGGGGAAGTCTCTGGAAACACCATATATTTT.

This clonotype was observed many times. The rearrangement links TRBV20-1 to TRBJ2-2; the D gene is possibly TRBD2 (6 bases). The CDR3 has 13 residues. V dropped 2 bases and J dropped 4 bases, with 8 bases sitting between them. CDR1 DFQATT and CDR2 SNEGSKA come from the germline V gene (reference sequence). The DNA for the CDR3 is TGCAGTGCTAGACAGGGACTCACCGGGGAGCTGTTTTTT. Protein sequence: CSARQGLTGELFF.

This clonotype was seen ten or more times. The V call is TRBV5-1, the J call TRBJ2-1, with 11 bases lining up with TRBD2. The V gene's germline CDR1 is SGHRS and CDR2 YFSETQ. CDR3 length equals 17 residues. The V segment lost 1 base and the J segment 9 bases; nucleotides outside the gene matches: 12. The DNA of the CDR3 is TGCGCCAGCAGCTTGACCTTGACTAGCGGGGCAGGTGGTGAGCAGTTCTTC. This gives the protein CASSLTLTSGAGGEQFF.

This clonotype was found many times. The chain employs TRBV6-6 and TRBJ1-2; TRBD1 agrees at 7 bases. The germline V gene encodes CDR1 MNHNY and CDR2 SVGAGI (reference sequence). CDR3 size: 13 residues. V lost 4 bases, J lost 2 bases, and 1 base stayed unmatched. Here the CDR3 DNA reads TGTGCCAGCAGTTCGGACAGGAACTATGGCTACACCTTC. Translating gives CASSSDRNYGYTF.

This clonotype was detected ten times or more. The chain uses TRBV7-2 and TRBJ2-7; 9 bases fit TRBD2. CDR1 and CDR2 from the germline V gene are SGHTA and FQGNSA. This CDR3 has 16 residues. The V gene end was trimmed by 4 bases and the J gene end by 5 bases; junction bases not matched to a gene: 12. The CDR3 nucleotides read TGTGCCAGCAGCTCCCGAGGTTGGCGGGGGGGGAACGAGCAGTACTTC. Its translation: CASSSRGWRGGNEQYF.

The CDR3 nucleotides read TGTGCCGGGACAGGGGCAGGGTATGGCTACACCTTC. Encoded protein: CAGTGAGYGYTF. The V and J genes are TRBV30 and TRBJ1-2; 10 positions agree with TRBD1. Germline V CDR1 and CDR2: GTSNPN, SVGIG (reference sequence). The CDR3 extends over 12 amino acids. Trimming cost V 8 bases and J 5 bases; bases outside gene matches: 5.